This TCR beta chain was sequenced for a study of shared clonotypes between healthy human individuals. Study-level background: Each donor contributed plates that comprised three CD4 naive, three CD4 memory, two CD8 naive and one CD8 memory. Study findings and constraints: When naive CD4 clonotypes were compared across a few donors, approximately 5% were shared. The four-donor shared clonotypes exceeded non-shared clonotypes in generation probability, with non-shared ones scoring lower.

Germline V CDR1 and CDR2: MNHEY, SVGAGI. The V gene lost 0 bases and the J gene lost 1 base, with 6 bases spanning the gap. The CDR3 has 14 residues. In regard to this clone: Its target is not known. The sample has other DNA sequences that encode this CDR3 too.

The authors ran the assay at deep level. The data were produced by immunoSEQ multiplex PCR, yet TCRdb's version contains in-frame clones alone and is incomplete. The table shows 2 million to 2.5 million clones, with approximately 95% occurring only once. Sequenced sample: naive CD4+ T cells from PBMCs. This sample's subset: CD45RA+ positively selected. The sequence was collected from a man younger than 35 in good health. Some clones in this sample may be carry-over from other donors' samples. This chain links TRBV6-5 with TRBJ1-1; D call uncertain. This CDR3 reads CASSYSRENTEAFF. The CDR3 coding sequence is TGTGCCAGCAGTTACTCTCGGGAGAACACTGAAGCTTTCTTT.